These 23 T cell receptor beta chains were all obtained from the same sample, sequenced in a study of shared clonotypes between healthy human individuals. Only in-frame clones appear in the TCRdb table, and some are missing; sequencing was by immunoSEQ multiplex PCR. The sample carries about 2.4 million clones, approximately 93% recorded once. The sequencing sample was made of naive CD4+ T cells from PBMCs. Specified subset: CD45RA+ positively selected. These receptors came from a man aged 18 to 29 in good health. Some clones in this sample may be carry-over from other donors' samples.

Comments on this clone: Relative to the germline gene, one junction end is altered; a read error may explain this. The rearrangement links TRBV11-3 to TRBJ1-2; D is unclear. The CDR3 loop spans 12 amino acids. Germline CDR1 reads SGHNT; CDR2 reads YENEEA. The CDR3 DNA reads TGTGCCAGTAGCTTAGAGGGCTATGGCTACACCTTC. Protein sequence: CASSLEGYGYTF. Full variable domain (outside the CDR3, taken from reference TRBV11-3 and TRBJ1-2): EAGVVQSPRYKIIEKKQPVAFWCNPISGHNTLYWYLQNLGQGPELLIRYENEEAVDDSQLPKDRFSAERLKGVDSTLKIQPAELGDSAVYLCASSLEGYGYTFGSGTRLTVV.

A remark on this clone: The sample holds other DNA sequences that translate to the same CDR3. This chain joins TRBV18 and TRBJ1-1; TRBD1 might be the D (6 bases). V was shortened by 3 bases and J by 0 bases, with 8 bases between the two germline ends. The CDR3 covers 14 residues. Germline CDR1 reads KGHSH; CDR2 reads LQKENI. The CDR3 nucleotides are TGTGCCAGCTCACCGGGACAAATGAACACTGAAGCTTTCTTT. Encoded protein: CASSPGQMNTEAFF.

The chain couples TRBV7-2 to TRBJ2-1; weak D call: TRBD1 (5 bases). Trimming cost V 2 bases and J 5 bases, with 10 bases left between them. The germline CDR1 and CDR2 sequences are SGHTA and FQGNSA. This CDR3 region has 14 residues. DNA of the CDR3: TGTGCCAGCAGCTTAATCCAGGGAAACAATGAGCAGTTCTTC. This gives the protein CASSLIQGNNEQFF.

The CDR3 region has the DNA TGCGCCAGCAGCCAAGGTCGGCAGAATAGCAATCAGCCCCAGCATTTT. As protein: CASSQGRQNSNQPQHF. This chain joins TRBV4-1 and TRBJ1-5; D is unresolved. Germline V gene lookup returns CDR1 MGHRA and CDR2 YSYEKL. Trimming pared 1 base from V and 0 bases from J, leaving 10 bases between. The CDR3 consists of 16 residues.

DNA for the CDR3: TGCGCCAGCAGCCGCAGTAGCGGGAGTAGGTCAGATACGCAGTATTTT. Translating gives CASSRSSGSRSDTQYF. The chain recombines TRBV5-1 with TRBJ2-3; 9 bases match TRBD2. The ends lost 4 bases at V and 4 bases at J; junction bases unmatched: 10. This CDR3 is built from 16 residues. CDR1 and CDR2 (germline): SGHRS, YFSETQ.

The chain employs TRBV5-1 and TRBJ1-5, with TRBD1 matching 7 bases. Germline trimming cut 4 bases from V and 0 bases from J; bases unmatched to any gene: 7. Germline lookup yields CDR1 SGHRS and CDR2 YFSETQ. The CDR3 sequence is 16 residues long. CDR3 nucleotides: TGCGCCAGCAGCGCAGCAGGGGGTGATAGCAATCAGCCCCAGCATTTT. Amino acids: CASSAAGGDSNQPQHF.

The chain links TRBV30 to TRBJ2-7, with D hard to call. The V end was cut by 1 base, the J end by 2 bases, with 24 bases between. This CDR3 is 18 amino acids long. Per the germline V gene, CDR1 is GTSNPN and CDR2 is SVGIG (reference sequence). The CDR3 region has the DNA TGTGCCTGGAGTGGTAGAGCCTCAGGTCCCTCCCAGCCCTACGAGCAGTACTTC. Encoded protein: CAWSGRASGPSQPYEQYF.

This sequence joins TRBV7-9 and TRBJ1-5; 7 bases are a match to TRBD1. The V segment lost 5 bases and the J segment 4 bases; nucleotides outside the gene matches: 8. In germline, CDR1 is SEHNR, CDR2 FQNEAQ (reference sequence). CDR3 length equals 15 residues. CDR3 in DNA: TGTGCCAGCAGCCGGGGGACAGTGGAGAATCAGCCCCAGCATTTT. This encodes CASSRGTVENQPQHF.

The chain recombines TRBV5-1 with TRBJ2-1; the D is unclear. Trimming cost V 0 bases and J 4 bases, with 11 bases left between them. Germline V gene data show CDR1 as SGHRS and CDR2 as YFSETQ. The CDR3 loop spans 15 amino acids. This chain's CDR3 is CASSLGHEVYNEQFF. CDR3 DNA sequence: TGCGCCAGCAGCTTGGGTCACGAAGTTTACAATGAGCAGTTCTTC.

This clone was counted once. The chain carries TRBV15 and TRBJ2-5; D possibly corresponds to TRBD2 (5 bases). The length of the CDR3 is 12 residues. The V gene lost 2 bases and the J gene lost 10 bases, with 11 bases spanning the gap. Germline CDR1 reads LNHNV; CDR2 reads YYDKDF (reference sequence). The chain's CDR3 is CATSRRERDQYF. CDR3 bases: TGTGCCACCAGCAGAAGAGAGAGGGACCAGTACTTC.

The chain is built from TRBV25-1 and TRBJ2-1, with D possibly being TRBD2 (6 bases). CDR1 MGHDK and CDR2 SYGVNS come from the germline V gene. This CDR3 contains 14 residues. V was shortened by 6 bases and J by 7 bases, with 16 bases between the two germline ends. CDR3 loop: CASRGGPPQNEQFF. In DNA, the CDR3 is TGTGCCAGCAGGGGGGGACCGCCTCAGAATGAGCAGTTCTTC.

V usage is TRBV4-1 and J usage is TRBJ1-5; D remains ambiguous. The V gene's germline CDR1 is MGHRA and CDR2 YSYEKL. This CDR3 has 14 amino acids. Trimming removed 0 bases from V and 7 bases from J, with 10 bases in between. The DNA of the CDR3 is TGCGCCAGCAGCCAAGATTGGGTACTCCAGCCCCAGCATTTT. Amino acids: CASSQDWVLQPQHF.

The chain links TRBV18 to TRBJ2-1, with D maybe TRBD2 (6 bases). The CDR3 extends over 13 amino acids. The V end was cut by 5 bases, the J end by 7 bases, with 12 bases between. Germline V gene data show CDR1 as KGHSH and CDR2 as LQKENI. The CDR3 bases are TGTGCCAGCTCAGGGATCGGGGGTAATGAGCAGTTCTTC. It translates to CASSGIGGNEQFF.

J is TRBJ2-7 and V is TRBV5-6, with TRBD1 matching 8 bases. This CDR3 has 16 residues. Per germline, CDR1 SGHDT and CDR2 YYEEEE. V gave up 1 base and J gave up 2 bases; unmatched junction bases: 8. CDR3 in DNA: TGTGCCAGCAGCTTGTTCGGACAGGGAGTCGCCTACGAGCAGTACTTC. Amino acid sequence: CASSLFGQGVAYEQYF.

Notes on this clone: This sample also contains other DNA sequences that code for the same CDR3. The chain carries TRBV5-1 and TRBJ2-7; TRBD2 is a possible D gene (6 bases). V lost 0 bases and J lost 1, with 11 bases in between. Germline lookup yields CDR1 SGHRS and CDR2 YFSETQ. This CDR3 has 15 residues. CDR3 sequence: CASSLVGGRSYEQYF. The CDR3, as DNA: TGCGCCAGCAGCTTGGTGGGGGGTCGGTCCTACGAGCAGTACTTC.

This clone occurred a few times. The chain carries TRBV19 and TRBJ2-5; no reliable D call. There are 11 residues in the CDR3. CDR1 is LNHDA and CDR2 is SQIVND in the germline V gene (reference sequence). V was pared by 8 bases and J by 5 bases, with 9 bases between. This CDR3 reads CASAGGETQYF. Written as DNA, the CDR3 is TGTGCCAGTGCCGGTGGCGAGACCCAGTACTTC.

This CDR3 reads CASHMDGTLNTEAFF. CDR3 nucleotide sequence: TGCGCCAGCCATATGGACGGGACACTGAACACTGAAGCTTTCTTT. The rearrangement uses TRBV5-1 and TRBJ1-1; a weak D match, TRBD1 (6 bases). This CDR3 contains 15 residues. Germline V CDR1 and CDR2: SGHRS, YFSETQ. V gave up 7 bases and J gave up 0 bases, with 16 bases separating them.

In the case of this clone: Other nucleotide sequences in the sample specify the same CDR3. The chain recombines TRBV5-1 with TRBJ1-1; D ambiguous. This CDR3 has 15 residues. Trimming stripped 0 bases from V and 4 bases from J, with 13 bases between. From germline, CDR1 is SGHRS and CDR2 YFSETQ. The DNA for the CDR3 is TGCGCCAGCAGCTTGGGATGGGGAGACGGCACTGAAGCTTTCTTT. It specifies CASSLGWGDGTEAFF.

As regards this clone: This sample includes further DNA sequences coding for the same CDR3. The chain carries TRBV7-2 and TRBJ1-1; no firm D call. Germline values: CDR1 SGHTA, CDR2 FQGNSA. The germline V and J ends were trimmed by 5 bases and 4 bases, with 11 bases remaining between them. The CDR3 is made up of 13 amino acids. CDR3: CASSPGRGTEAFF. DNA for the CDR3: TGTGCCAGCAGCCCGGGTCGGGGCACTGAAGCTTTCTTT.

The chain joins TRBV19 to TRBJ1-1; D not certain. CDR3 length: 11 residues. Germline CDR1 and CDR2: LNHDA and SQIVND (reference sequence). V lost 3 bases to trimming and J lost 7 bases, with 6 bases between them. CDR3 amino acids: CASSIRNEAFF. Written as DNA, the CDR3 is TGTGCCAGTAGTATCCGGAATGAAGCTTTCTTT.

The V call is TRBV10-2, the J call TRBJ2-7, with 7 bases fitting TRBD1. Trimming at V came to 2 bases and at J to 3 bases, leaving 7 bases not matched to a gene. The germline V gene has CDR1 WSHSY and CDR2 SAAADI. CDR3 length equals 15 residues. CDR3 DNA: TGCGCCAGCAGTGAGGGGCAGGGGGATGTCTACGAGCAGTACTTC. This translates into CASSEGQGDVYEQYF.

This chain links TRBV7-3 with TRBJ2-1; D gene uncertain. V shed 5 bases and J shed 9 bases, with 11 bases lying between them. Germline loops: CDR1 SGHTA, CDR2 FQGTGA. This CDR3 region has 12 residues. For the CDR3, the DNA is TGTGCCAGCAGCCAAACCCACAGTGAGCAGTTCTTC. This encodes CASSQTHSEQFF.

This sequence joins TRBV28 and TRBJ1-2, with 11 nucleotides matching TRBD1. This CDR3 spans 15 amino acids. CDR1 and CDR2 from the germline V gene are MDHEN and SYDVKM. Unmatched junction bases numbered 8, after V lost 4 bases and J lost 7 bases. CDR3 residues: CASSSPGTGGLGYTF. The CDR3 nucleotides read TGTGCCAGCAGTTCACCCGGGACAGGGGGTCTTGGCTACACCTTC.